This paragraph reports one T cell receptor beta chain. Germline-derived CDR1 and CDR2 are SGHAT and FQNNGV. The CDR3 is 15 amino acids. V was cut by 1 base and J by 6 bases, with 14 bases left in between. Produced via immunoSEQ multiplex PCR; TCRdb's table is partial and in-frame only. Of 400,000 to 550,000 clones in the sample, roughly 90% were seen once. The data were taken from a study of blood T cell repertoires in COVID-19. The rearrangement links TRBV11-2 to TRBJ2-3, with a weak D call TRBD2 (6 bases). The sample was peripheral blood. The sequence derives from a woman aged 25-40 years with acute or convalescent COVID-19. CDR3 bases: TGTGCCAGCAGCTTAGGGGGGACTCCTGCGGATACGCAGTATTTT. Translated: CASSLGGTPADTQYF.